This T cell receptor beta chain was observed in a study of read filtering for tumor transcriptome and immune sequencing. Overall study: By R-ISS, stages I, II and III held 8, 16 and 7 patients. Per sample, TCR-region reads ranged about 3.5 to 11 million by IR-seq, roughly 75 to 1273 by RNA-seq. General study findings and limits: Dropping single-read clonotypes raised IR-seq and RNA-seq shared-clonotype correlation. About 81.9% of IR-seq clonotypes had a single read, yet these held roughly 3.8% of reads.

This clonotype was detected ten times or more. Its antigen is currently unknown. From about 400 ng of RNA, a library with molecular barcoded alpha/delta and beta/gamma adaptors was made. Via MiXCR, TCRdb re-called the reads, giving one row per CDR3 protein. The table lists 35,000 to 45,000 distinct CDR3 sequences, about an eighth of them singletons, with about two fifths in the top ten. The CDR3 is made up of 16 amino acids. Between the trimmed V and J ends, which lost 4 bases and 0 bases, there was a span of 14 bases. Per germline, CDR1 MDHEN and CDR2 SYDVKM. The TCR comes from a donor aged 40 or over with multiple myeloma. The gene calls are TRBV28 and TRBJ2-3; the D gene is possibly TRBD1 (7 bases). The sample comprised a population of CD138-negative cells sorted from bone marrow. This CDR3 is CASSYPGGPSTDTQYF. The CDR3 DNA reads as TGTGCCAGCAGTTACCCAGGGGGGCCGAGCACAGATACGCAGTATTTT.